The 24 T cell receptor beta chains in this list originate from one sample, sequenced in a study of cytomegalovirus exposure and HLA in healthy donors. The PCR contained 60 Vbeta and 13 Jbeta primers. Sequenced by immunoSEQ multiplex PCR; TCRdb stores in-frame clones only, minus some. Found here are roughly 200,000 clones, 77% of them singletons; the top ten hold around 3.5%. Sequenced: PBMCs. These TCRs come from a woman aged 60-75 years in good health and CMV-seropositive.

The chain links TRBV4-3 to TRBJ2-2; 8 bases map to TRBD1. Per germline, CDR1 LGHNA and CDR2 YSLEER. This CDR3 has 14 amino acids. V gave up 4 bases and J gave up 5 bases; unmatched junction bases: 3. The CDR3 region has the DNA TGCGCCAGCAGCCTGAACAGGGGGACCGGGGAGCTGTTTTTT. Amino acid sequence: CASSLNRGTGELFF.

This clone has just a few counts. The chain is built from TRBV27 and TRBJ1-1, with D possibly matching TRBD1 (6 bases). The CDR3 runs to 15 residues. Germline loops: CDR1 MNHEY, CDR2 SMNVEV (reference sequence). Trimming removed 4 bases at V and 3 bases at J, with 15 bases between. The CDR3 coding sequence is TGTGCCAGCAGTTCGCTCAGGGGAAGGGACACTGAAGCTTTCTTT. Its protein is CASSSLRGRDTEAFF.

The chain employs TRBV19 and TRBJ2-5; 10 bases fit TRBD1. CDR3 size: 16 residues. The germline V gene has CDR1 LNHDA and CDR2 SQIVND (reference sequence). The J segment lost 4 bases and the V segment lost 4 bases, leaving 9 bases of the junction unmatched. CDR3 DNA: TGTGCCAGTAGTAGAGGGGGACAGGGGATACGAGAGACCCAGTACTTC. Translating it yields CASSRGGQGIRETQYF.

V gene TRBV28 combines with J gene TRBJ2-2; TRBD1 matches 9 bases. The CDR3 length is 15 residues. Germline trimming cut 3 bases from V and 7 bases from J; bases unmatched to any gene: 6. Germline assignment: CDR1 MDHEN and CDR2 SYDVKM. The CDR3 nucleotides read TGTGCCAGCAGTTTCCCGGACAGGGGCAACGGGGAGCTGTTTTTT. This codes for CASSFPDRGNGELFF.

The chain is built from TRBV7-2 and TRBJ2-3; D perhaps matches TRBD2 (6 bases). Germline CDR1 is SGHTA and CDR2 is FQGNSA. The CDR3 extends over 18 amino acids. V shed 2 bases and J shed 0 bases, with 18 bases lying between them. For the CDR3, the DNA is TGTGCCAGCAGCTTATTCGGTGTCGCAGCGGGTAGCACAGATACGCAGTATTTT. This gives the protein CASSLFGVAAGSTDTQYF.

This chain connects TRBV25-1 to TRBJ1-6; 8 bases agree with TRBD1. J gave up 6 bases and V 4 bases, and 5 bases lay outside the gene matches. Per germline, CDR1 MGHDK and CDR2 SYGVNS. CDR3 length equals 15 residues. CDR3 DNA sequence: TGTGCCAGCAGTGCCGGACAGGGTGGTAATTCACCCCTCCACTTT. Protein: CASSAGQGGNSPLHF.

CDR3 in amino acids: CASSYSQGAGGETQYF. DNA of the CDR3: TGTGCCAGCAGTTACTCCCAGGGGGCCGGTGGGGAGACCCAGTACTTC. The chain carries TRBV6-5 and TRBJ2-5; 8 positions agree with TRBD1. This CDR3 is 16 amino acids long. V trimming: 0 bases; J trimming: 5 bases; junction bases outside the gene matches: 8. Germline loops: CDR1 MNHEY, CDR2 SVGAGI.

The J gene is TRBJ1-6, the V gene TRBV7-2; 7 positions match TRBD1. This CDR3 is built from 16 residues. The V gene end was trimmed by 6 bases and the J gene end by 4 bases; junction bases not matched to a gene: 9. The V gene's germline CDR1 is SGHTA and CDR2 FQGNSA. CDR3 in amino acids: CASRLSGTAYNSPLHF. In DNA, the CDR3 is TGTGCCAGCAGATTATCCGGGACAGCGTATAATTCACCCCTCCACTTT.

With respect to this clone: One end of the junction varies from germline; a read error may be responsible. This chain uses TRBV18 with TRBJ2-5; D gene ambiguous. CDR1 and CDR2 from the germline V gene are KGHSH and LQKENI. The CDR3 runs 13 residues. The CDR3: CASSPVNQETQYF. CDR3 nucleotide sequence: TGTGCCAGCTCACCTGTGAACCAGGAGACCCAGTACTTC.

In this sample, this clone turned up a few times. The chain combines TRBV29-1 with TRBJ2-6; TRBD1 aligns across 7 bases. The CDR3 covers 16 residues. Germline V gene sequence: CDR1 SQVTM, CDR2 ANQGSEA. The junction had 9 bases not matched to a gene; V was cut back by 6 bases and J by 1 base. This CDR3 is CSVSDRDPSGANVLTF. DNA for the CDR3: TGCAGCGTCTCCGACAGGGACCCATCTGGGGCCAACGTCCTGACTTTC.

The genes are TRBV12-5 and TRBJ1-1, with 7 bases identical to TRBD1. This CDR3 is 15 amino acids long. Germline V gene data show CDR1 as LGHNT and CDR2 as FRNRAP. With 3 bases clipped from V and 0 bases from J, the junction kept 4 bases outside the gene matches. CDR3 coding DNA: TGTGCTAGTGGTTTAGGGACAGCCATGAACACTGAAGCTTTCTTT. Residues: CASGLGTAMNTEAFF.

The sample holds a few counts of this clone. The rearrangement joins TRBV6-6 to TRBJ1-1, with TRBD1 matching over 8 bases. Losses at the gene ends were 5 bases for V and 5 bases for J; bases not matched to a gene: 1. The germline gives CDR1 MNHNY, CDR2 SVGAGI (reference sequence). The CDR3 has 12 residues. The CDR3 DNA reads as TGTGCCAGCAGTCGGACAGGGACTGAAGCTTTCTTT. Translating it yields CASSRTGTEAFF.

The rearrangement joins TRBV7-2 to TRBJ2-3; perhaps TRBD2 as D (7 bases). Trimming removed 1 base at V and 5 bases at J, with 13 bases between. CDR1 and CDR2 (germline): SGHTA, FQGNSA. The CDR3 has 15 amino acids. The CDR3 coding sequence is TGTGCCAGCAGCTTAGGCGGGGGCCATGGAGATACGCAGTATTTT. It is translated as CASSLGGGHGDTQYF.

This chain's CDR3 is CASSPQGRAEQYF. CDR3 nucleotide sequence: TGCGCCAGCAGCCCTCAGGGGAGGGCCGAGCAGTACTTC. The chain is built from TRBV5-1 and TRBJ2-7, with D perhaps matching TRBD2 (7 bases). Trimming left V 4 bases short and J 6 bases short, with 14 bases between. The CDR3 is 13 amino acids. Per germline, CDR1 SGHRS and CDR2 YFSETQ.

The rearrangement links TRBV5-4 to TRBJ2-7; 7 positions match TRBD1. The CDR3 spans 14 residues. CDR1 is SGHNT, CDR2 YYREEE, per germline (reference sequence). V trimming: 3 bases; J trimming: 3 bases; junction bases outside the gene matches: 6. CDR3 in DNA: TGTGCCAGCAGCTACGACGGGACAGACTACGAGCAGTACTTC. It is translated as CASSYDGTDYEQYF. The variable domain in full, with the rest retrieved from reference TRBV5-4 and TRBJ2-7, is ETGVTQSPTHLIKTRGQQVTLRCSSQSGHNTVSWYQQALGQGPQFIFQYYREEENGRGNFPPRFSGLQFPNYSSELNVNALELDDSALYLCASSYDGTDYEQYFGPGTRLTVT.

The genes are TRBV5-1 and TRBJ2-2, with 10 nucleotides matching TRBD2. V shed 0 bases and J 6 bases; nucleotides not matched to a gene: 8. Germline CDR1 and CDR2: SGHRS and YFSETQ. This CDR3 is 17 amino acids long. The CDR3 bases are TGCGCCAGCAGCTTGGAAGGGACTAGCGTGTGGGCCGGGGAGCTGTTTTTT. Translated, it gives CASSLEGTSVWAGELFF.

DNA for the CDR3: TGTGCCAGCAGTTTCTCAGGGGGCGGTGAAGCTTTCTTT. Protein product: CASSFSGGGEAFF. J is TRBJ1-1 and V is TRBV6-5; 8 bases agree with TRBD1. CDR3 length equals 13 residues. V lost 4 bases to trimming and J lost 7 bases; unmatched junction nucleotides: 5. CDR1 is MNHEY and CDR2 is SVGAGI in the germline V gene.

The chain links TRBV11-3 to TRBJ1-3; perhaps TRBD1 as D (5 bases). The germline V gene has CDR1 SGHNT and CDR2 YENEEA. V gave up 2 bases and J gave up 0 bases, with 8 bases separating them. The CDR3 runs 15 residues. The CDR3: CASSLSGGSGNTIYF. CDR3 nucleotide sequence: TGTGCCAGCAGCTTATCGGGGGGCTCTGGAAACACCATATATTTT.

V gene TRBV9 combines with J gene TRBJ2-5; 15 bases map to TRBD2. V shed 0 bases and J 6 bases; nucleotides not matched to a gene: 6. The CDR3 sequence is 17 residues long. Germline-derived CDR1 and CDR2 are SGDLS and YYNGEE. The CDR3 DNA sequence: TGTGCCAGCAGCGTAGGGACTAGCGGGGGGGCCATCCAGACCCAGTACTTC. Protein product: CASSVGTSGGAIQTQYF. Full variable domain (missing parts from reference TRBV9 and TRBJ2-5): DSGVTQTPKHLITATGQRVTLRCSPRSGDLSVYWYQQSLDQGLQFLIQYYNGEERAKGNILERFSAQQFPDLHSELNLSSLELGDSALYFCASSVGTSGGAIQTQYFGPGTRLLVL.

The chain employs TRBV2 and TRBJ1-5; TRBD1 matches at 8 bases. Germline trimming cut 8 bases from V and 7 bases from J; bases unmatched to any gene: 4. This CDR3 is built from 12 residues. Germline-derived CDR1 and CDR2 are SNHLY and FYNNEI. The CDR3 loop is CASGQGVQPQHF. Here the CDR3 DNA reads TGTGCCAGCGGACAGGGAGTCCAGCCCCAGCATTTT.

The genes are TRBV14 and TRBJ2-7, with 8 bases identical to TRBD1. Germline CDR1 reads SGHDN; CDR2 reads FVKESK. The CDR3 totals 14 residues. The junction had 4 bases not matched to a gene; V was cut back by 5 bases and J by 1 base. The CDR3 here is CASSARQGSYEQYF. In DNA, the CDR3 is TGTGCCAGCAGCGCGCGACAGGGGTCCTACGAGCAGTACTTC.

The gene calls are TRBV4-2 and TRBJ1-6, with D tentatively TRBD1 (6 bases). Germline CDR1 reads LGHNA; CDR2 reads YNFKEQ. This CDR3 region has 16 residues. The V end lost 0 bases, the J end lost 9 bases, and 15 bases lay between the germline ends. CDR3 DNA: TGTGCCAGCAGCCAAGATCAACGGGGGGCGATTTCACCCCTCCACTTT. This encodes CASSQDQRGAISPLHF.

Regarding this clone: An end of the junction does not agree with germline; a read error may underlie this. This chain uses TRBV2 with TRBJ2-6; perhaps TRBD1 as D (5 bases). Germline lookup yields CDR1 SNHLY and CDR2 FYNNEI. This CDR3 is built from 15 residues. The CDR3 coding sequence is TGTGCCAGCAGTTATCTCGGCACTGGGGCCAACGGCCTGACTTTC. As protein: CASSYLGTGANGLTF.

The genes are TRBV15 and TRBJ2-5; perhaps TRBD2 as D (5 bases). This CDR3 has 13 amino acids. Trimming left V 11 bases short and J 0 bases short, with 13 bases between. The germline CDR1 and CDR2 sequences are LNHNV and YYDKDF (reference sequence). The chain's CDR3 is CAVNRGNQETQYF. The CDR3 bases are TGTGCCGTTAACCGGGGTAACCAAGAGACCCAGTACTTC.